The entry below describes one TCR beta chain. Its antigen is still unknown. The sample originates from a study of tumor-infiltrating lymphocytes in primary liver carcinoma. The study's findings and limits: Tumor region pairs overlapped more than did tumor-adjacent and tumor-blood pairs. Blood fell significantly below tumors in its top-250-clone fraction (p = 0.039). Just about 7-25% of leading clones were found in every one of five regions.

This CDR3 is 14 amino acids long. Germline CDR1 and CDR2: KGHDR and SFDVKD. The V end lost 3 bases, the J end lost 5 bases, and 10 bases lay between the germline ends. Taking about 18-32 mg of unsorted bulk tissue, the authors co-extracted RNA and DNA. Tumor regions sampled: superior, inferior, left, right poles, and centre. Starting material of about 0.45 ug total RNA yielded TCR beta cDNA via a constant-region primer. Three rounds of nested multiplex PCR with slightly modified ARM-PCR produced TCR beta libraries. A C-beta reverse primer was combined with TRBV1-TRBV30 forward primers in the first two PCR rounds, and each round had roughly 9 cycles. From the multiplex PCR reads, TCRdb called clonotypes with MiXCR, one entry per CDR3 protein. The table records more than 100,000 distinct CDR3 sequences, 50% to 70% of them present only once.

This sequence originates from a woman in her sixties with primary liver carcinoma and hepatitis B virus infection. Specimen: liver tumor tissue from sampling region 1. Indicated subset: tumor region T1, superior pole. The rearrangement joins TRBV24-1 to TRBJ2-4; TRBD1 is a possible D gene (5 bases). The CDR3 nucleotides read TGTGCCACCAGTGATGATAGGACACAAAACATTCAGTACTTC. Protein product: CATSDDRTQNIQYF.